These 27 T cell receptor beta chains were sequenced from one sample in a study of neurological immune-mediated disorders. TCRdb redid the calling of the 5' RACE reads with MiXCR, one entry per CDR3 protein. The table has 75,000 to 80,000 distinct CDR3 sequences, 4.5% to 6.5% seen once. Material for sequencing was PBMCs. The source of these receptors is a woman in her twenties or thirties with multiple sclerosis.

The chain links TRBV3-1 to TRBJ1-1, with D possibly being TRBD1 (6 bases). V gave up 3 bases and J gave up 0 bases, with 11 bases separating them. From germline, CDR1 is LGHDT and CDR2 YNNKEL (reference sequence). The CDR3 covers 15 residues. CDR3 in DNA: TGTGCCAGCAGCCAGGCTGACAGGCTGAACACTGAAGCTTTCTTT. The encoded protein is CASSQADRLNTEAFF.

This clonotype was found many times. CDR3: CASSPPTAMNTEAFF. CDR3 bases: TGCGCCAGCAGCCCCCCTACAGCGATGAACACTGAAGCTTTCTTT. V and J are TRBV5-1 and TRBJ1-1, with unresolved D. Germline loops: CDR1 SGHRS, CDR2 YFSETQ. V shed 4 bases and J shed 0 bases, with 13 bases lying between them. The CDR3 has 15 amino acids.

This clonotype was observed at least ten times. CDR3 sequence reads: CSARVGSGNQPQHF. The CDR3 DNA sequence: TGCAGTGCTAGAGTCGGGAGTGGCAATCAGCCCCAGCATTTT. V gene TRBV20-1 combines with J gene TRBJ1-5; no firm D call. The CDR3 consists of 14 residues. CDR1 DFQATT and CDR2 SNEGSKA come from the germline V gene (reference sequence). V dropped 1 base and J dropped 2 bases, with 9 bases sitting between them.

This clonotype occurred a few times. This rearrangement joins TRBV5-1 to TRBJ1-2; tentative D call: TRBD1 (6 bases). V gave up 0 bases and J gave up 4 bases, with 10 bases separating them. The CDR3 has 14 residues. Germline CDR1 SGHRS, CDR2 YFSETQ. The CDR3 DNA follows: TGCGCCAGCAGCTTGGATGGAGGGGGCTATGGCTACACCTTC. Its protein is CASSLDGGGYGYTF.

The J gene is TRBJ2-1, the V gene TRBV19; 12 nucleotides agree with TRBD2. Per germline, CDR1 LNHDA and CDR2 SQIVND (reference sequence). Unmatched junction bases numbered 9, after V lost 5 bases and J lost 4 bases. The CDR3 contains 17 residues. DNA for the CDR3: TGTGCCAGTAGTTCCCCTAGCGGGAGGGCGGCTTACAATGAGCAGTTCTTC. As protein: CASSSPSGRAAYNEQFF.

Many counts were recorded for this clonotype. The rearrangement uses TRBV20-1 and TRBJ1-1; D is possibly TRBD1 (6 bases). CDR1 is DFQATT, CDR2 SNEGSKA, per germline (reference sequence). The CDR3 is made up of 15 amino acids. Trimming left V 0 bases short and J 1 base short, with 12 bases between. The CDR3 coding sequence is TGCAGTGCTAGAGATCCGGGACACCCGAACACTGAAGCTTTCTTT. Translated, it gives CSARDPGHPNTEAFF.

This clonotype appeared many times. V gene TRBV20-1 combines with J gene TRBJ1-6, with D tentatively TRBD1 (5 bases). The CDR3 consists of 15 residues. Germline CDR1 and CDR2: DFQATT and SNEGSKA (reference sequence). V was clipped by 6 bases and J by 7 bases, with 19 bases between them. CDR3 in amino acids: CSAKLQGRGNSPLHF. DNA of the CDR3: TGCAGTGCCAAACTCCAGGGAAGGGGAAATTCACCCCTCCACTTT.

The V call is TRBV27, the J call TRBJ1-1; 7 bases match TRBD1. Germline V gene sequence: CDR1 MNHEY, CDR2 SMNVEV (reference sequence). The CDR3 sequence is 12 residues long. CDR3 sequence reads: CAPPTGVTEAFF. As DNA, the CDR3 is TGTGCACCTCCCACAGGGGTGACTGAAGCTTTCTTT.

In this sample, this clonotype turned up many times. The CDR3 is CASSAGGQGDTQYF. The CDR3 DNA reads as TGCGCCAGCAGCGCTGGCGGTCAAGGAGATACGCAGTATTTT. V is TRBV5-1 and J is TRBJ2-3; D unresolved. Trimming cost V 4 bases and J 5 bases, with 14 bases left between them. The germline CDR1 and CDR2 sequences are SGHRS and YFSETQ. This CDR3 region has 14 residues. The entire variable domain, with the rest obtained from reference TRBV5-1 and TRBJ2-3, is as follows: KAGVTQTPRYLIKTRGQQVTLSCSPISGHRSVSWYQQTPGQGLQFLFEYFSETQRNKGNFPGRFSGRQFSNSRSEMNVSTLELGDSALYLCASSAGGQGDTQYFGPGTRLTVL.

The chain carries TRBV10-1 and TRBJ2-1; D unclear. This CDR3 region has 15 residues. The V end was cut by 4 bases, the J end by 0 bases, with 10 bases between. Germline CDR1 and CDR2: WNHNN and SYGVQD (reference sequence). CDR3 DNA: TGCGCCAGCAGTGGGGCCGGGTCCTCCTACAATGAGCAGTTCTTC. Protein sequence: CASSGAGSSYNEQFF.

As regards this clonotype: A clone one base away is much larger, so this may be a read error. The rearrangement joins TRBV20-1 to TRBJ2-3, with a possible D match to TRBD2 (6 bases). The CDR3 covers 15 residues. The V gene's germline CDR1 is DFQATT and CDR2 SNEGSKA (reference sequence). Trimming took 7 bases from V and 1 from J, leaving 18 bases between them. CDR3 region: CSVINSASGTDTQYF. The CDR3 nucleotides are TGCAGTGTAATCAACAGCGCTAGCGGCACAGATACGCAGTATTTT.

This clonotype was seen at least ten times. The rearrangement joins TRBV3-1 to TRBJ2-1; D perhaps matches TRBD2 (6 bases). The V and J ends lost 4 bases and 8 bases respectively, with 18 bases between them. The length of the CDR3 is 15 residues. The germline V gene has CDR1 LGHDT and CDR2 YNNKEL (reference sequence). CDR3 sequence reads: CASSPNRGLAYEQFF. CDR3 DNA sequence: TGTGCCAGCAGCCCTAACCGGGGACTGGCCTATGAGCAGTTCTTC.

This clonotype was counted ten times or more. The V gene is TRBV20-1, the J gene TRBJ2-1, with 8 nucleotides matching TRBD2. The V and J ends lost 1 base and 9 bases, in that order; junction bases with no gene match: 8. This CDR3 is built from 14 residues. CDR1 and CDR2 (germline): DFQATT, SNEGSKA (reference sequence). The CDR3 spells CSARAWTSNSEQFF. CDR3 bases: TGCAGTGCTAGAGCATGGACTAGCAATTCTGAGCAGTTCTTC.

This clonotype was observed a few times. This chain links TRBV20-1 with TRBJ2-2; D not resolved. This CDR3 contains 15 residues. Germline V gives CDR1 DFQATT, CDR2 SNEGSKA (reference sequence). Trimming pared 0 bases from V and 2 bases from J, leaving 10 bases between. The CDR3 is CSARDVAENTGELFF. In DNA form, the CDR3 reads TGCAGTGCTAGAGATGTGGCGGAAAACACCGGGGAGCTGTTTTTT.

This clonotype was seen repeatedly, ten times or more. The V and J genes are TRBV11-2 and TRBJ2-2; D might be TRBD1 (5 bases). With 2 bases removed from V and 4 bases from J, the gap between germline ends came to 8 bases. This CDR3 region has 14 residues. The germline gives CDR1 SGHAT, CDR2 FQNNGV. CDR3 sequence (DNA): TGTGCCAGCAGCTTACAGGGTAGCACCGGGGAGCTGTTTTTT. Encoded protein: CASSLQGSTGELFF.

The sample holds many counts of this clonotype. This rearrangement joins TRBV11-2 to TRBJ2-1; D call uncertain. CDR1 SGHAT and CDR2 FQNNGV come from the germline V gene. V was trimmed by 2 bases and J by 10 bases, leaving 6 bases between them. The CDR3 is made up of 11 amino acids. The CDR3 region is CASSLSPEQFF. The CDR3 DNA is TGTGCCAGCAGCTTATCCCCGGAGCAGTTCTTC.

V and J are TRBV5-1 and TRBJ2-1; D is unclear. The CDR3 is 14 residues long. V was clipped by 1 base and J by 6 bases, with 11 bases between them. Per the germline V gene, CDR1 is SGHRS and CDR2 is YFSETQ. The CDR3 loop reads CASSLSRYSNEQFF. In DNA, the CDR3 is TGCGCCAGCAGCTTGTCGAGGTACAGCAATGAGCAGTTCTTC.

This clonotype was counted ten times or more. The chain joins TRBV20-1 to TRBJ1-2; 8 bases map to TRBD1. CDR3 length: 12 amino acids. CDR1 and CDR2 from the germline V gene are DFQATT and SNEGSKA (reference sequence). V lost 7 bases to trimming and J lost 9 bases; unmatched junction nucleotides: 10. DNA of the CDR3: TGCAGTGGGACAGGGAAGTCGGGCAGCTACACCTTC. This translates into CSGTGKSGSYTF.

There are many counts of this clonotype. V usage is TRBV3-1 and J usage is TRBJ1-6; 7 nucleotides match TRBD1. The CDR3 loop spans 14 amino acids. Losses at the gene ends were 2 bases for V and 10 bases for J; bases not matched to a gene: 5. Germline V gene lookup returns CDR1 LGHDT and CDR2 YNNKEL (reference sequence). CDR3 DNA sequence: TGTGCCAGCAGCCAACCAACAGGGGCCTCACCCCTCCACTTT. Protein product: CASSQPTGASPLHF.

This clonotype came up a few times. The chain joins TRBV10-3 to TRBJ2-2; D is unresolved. CDR3 length: 12 residues. Trimming cost V 4 bases and J 4 bases, with 4 bases left between them. The germline V gene has CDR1 ENHRY and CDR2 SYGVKD. CDR3 sequence reads: CAISVITGELFF. The CDR3 DNA sequence: TGTGCCATCAGTGTAATCACCGGGGAGCTGTTTTTT.

This clonotype was counted a few times. This chain links TRBV6-5 with TRBJ2-5; weak D call: TRBD1 (5 bases). The CDR3 totals 15 residues. V was clipped by 0 bases and J by 1 base, with 9 bases between them. Germline CDR1 and CDR2: MNHEY and SVGAGI. The CDR3 reads CASSYSRQTQETQYF. The CDR3 DNA follows: TGTGCCAGCAGTTACTCGAGACAGACCCAAGAGACCCAGTACTTC.

The sample holds many counts of this clonotype. The chain has TRBV18 and TRBJ2-7, with D tentatively TRBD1 or TRBD2 (6 bases each). The CDR3 totals 13 residues. The germline V gene has CDR1 KGHSH and CDR2 LQKENI. Trimming pared 4 bases from V and 4 bases from J, leaving 11 bases between. The CDR3 region has the DNA TGTGCCAGCTCACAGGGGGAGGAGTACGAGCAGTACTTC. Protein product: CASSQGEEYEQYF.

This clonotype occurred many times. The V gene is TRBV29-1, the J gene TRBJ1-2; TRBD1 matches 7 bases. The length of the CDR3 is 13 residues. CDR1 and CDR2 from the germline V gene are SQVTM and ANQGSEA. The ends lost 3 bases at V and 4 bases at J; junction bases unmatched: 5. The CDR3 reads CSVEGQGVYGYTF. DNA of the CDR3: TGCAGCGTTGAGGGGCAGGGGGTCTATGGCTACACCTTC.

Ten or more counts support this clonotype. The J gene is TRBJ2-3, the V gene TRBV6-1; 8 positions agree with TRBD1. Germline V CDR1 and CDR2: MNHNS, SASEGT. The CDR3 consists of 15 residues. V was clipped by 1 base and J by 2 bases; unmatched bases: 2. CDR3 DNA sequence: TGTGCCAGCAGTGAAGGGACAGGGCACACAGATACGCAGTATTTT. Translating it yields CASSEGTGHTDTQYF.

This clonotype was seen ten or more times. The chain employs TRBV12-3 or TRBV12-4 and TRBJ1-5; D is unresolved. This CDR3 has 14 residues. V lost 5 bases and J 2 bases, leaving 10 bases between the germline ends. The DNA for the CDR3 is TGTGCCAGCAGTACGGACGGACGCAATCAGCCCCAGCATTTT. This gives the protein CASSTDGRNQPQHF.

This clonotype was picked up one time. One base away lies a much larger clone, so this may be a sequencing read error. The gene calls are TRBV20-1 and TRBJ2-4; maybe TRBD1 (5 bases). The germline V gene encodes CDR1 DFQATT and CDR2 SNEGSKA (reference sequence). The CDR3 sequence is 16 residues long. The CDR3 nucleotides read TGCAGTGCTAGATCCCCAGGTGGAGTAGGGGTAAACATTAAGTACTTC. This translates into CSARSPGGVGVNIKYF.

The chain is built from TRBV10-3 and TRBJ2-1; D call uncertain. The germline CDR1 and CDR2 sequences are ENHRY and SYGVKD. Trimming removed 3 bases at V and 1 base at J, with 4 bases between. The CDR3 has 13 amino acids. The CDR3 is CAISDGSYNEQFF. Here the CDR3 DNA reads TGTGCCATCAGTGATGGTTCCTACAATGAGCAGTTCTTC.